These 17 T cell receptor beta chains were sequenced from one sample in a study of early T cells in non-severe SARS-CoV-2 infection. One entry per CDR3 protein results from TCRdb running MiXCR on the 5' RACE reads. The data show 90,000 to 120,000 distinct CDR3 sequences, 12% seen once. Sequenced input: whole blood. The receptors shown here come from an adult who was a healthcare worker with PCR-confirmed SARS-CoV-2 infection or an uninfected control (not recorded which).

This chain links TRBV21-1 with TRBJ2-7; the DNA was not compared with TRBD2, the D call given in the table. TRBV21-1 is a recognized pseudogene. The CDR3 is 18 amino acids. CDR3 DNA sequence: TGTGCCAGCACCTACCTCCCCAGAAGGGGTAGGAGCTCCTACGAGCAGTACTTC. Its translation is CASTYLPRRGRSSYEQYF.

This clonotype showed up many times. The gene calls are TRBV18 and TRBJ1-5; 7 nucleotides match TRBD1. After removal of 2 bases from V and 4 bases from J, the junction contained 8 bases not matched to a gene. The V gene's germline CDR1 is KGHSH and CDR2 LQKENI. The CDR3 covers 16 residues. DNA of the CDR3: TGTGCCAGCTCACCATTTGGGACAGTACCTAATCAGCCCCAGCATTTT. Protein product: CASSPFGTVPNQPQHF.

As concerns this clonotype: The germline gene is not matched at one end of the junction; a read error may be the cause. The chain has TRBV4-2 and TRBJ2-7; D may be TRBD2 (6 bases). Germline lookup yields CDR1 LGHNA and CDR2 YNFKEQ. This CDR3 is built from 14 residues. The CDR3 nucleotides are TGTGCCAGCAGCCAAGTGGAGGGAAACGTCAGGGTCGACTTC. Translated: CASSQVEGNVRVDF.

This clonotype was seen more than once but under ten times. The chain links TRBV12-3 or TRBV12-4 to TRBJ2-1; 9 nucleotides line up with TRBD1. The CDR3 is made up of 14 amino acids. V gave up 5 bases and J gave up 9 bases; unmatched junction bases: 8. CDR3 coding DNA: TGTGCCAGCAGTCCGGCCGGGACAGGGCGTGAGCAGTTCTTC. Its protein product is CASSPAGTGREQFF.

This clonotype was picked up many times. The chain couples TRBV10-3 to TRBJ1-6; D not certain. Trimming pared 3 bases from V and 2 bases from J, leaving 11 bases between. The CDR3 has 16 amino acids. Germline values: CDR1 ENHRY, CDR2 SYGVKD. Here the CDR3 reads CAISDLSGPYNSPLHF. In DNA, the CDR3 is TGTGCCATCAGTGATCTGAGTGGCCCCTATAATTCACCCCTCCACTTT.

The table lists this clonotype with many counts. The rearrangement joins TRBV11-3 to TRBJ2-1; the match to TRBD2 covers 12 bases. The germline gives CDR1 SGHNT, CDR2 YENEEA. The CDR3 has 16 amino acids. V shed 3 bases, J shed 8 bases, and the junction held 8 bases outside the gene matches. The CDR3 sequence: CASSFSTSGRRDEQFF. In DNA form, the CDR3 reads TGTGCCAGCAGCTTTTCGACTAGCGGGAGACGGGATGAGCAGTTCTTC.

This clonotype was counted only a few times. The chain combines TRBV5-1 with TRBJ2-1, with 8 bases fitting TRBD2. The CDR3 length is 16 residues. V gave up 2 bases and J gave up 3 bases; unmatched junction bases: 7. Per the germline V gene, CDR1 is SGHRS and CDR2 is YFSETQ. CDR3 DNA sequence: TGCGCCAGCAGCTTCATAGCGGGGACAAGCTACAATGAGCAGTTCTTC. It is translated as CASSFIAGTSYNEQFF.

This clonotype has at least ten counts. The chain recombines TRBV27 with TRBJ1-5, with 11 bases identical to TRBD1. V gave up 6 bases and J gave up 7 bases; unmatched junction bases: 2. The CDR3 has 13 amino acids. Per germline, CDR1 MNHEY and CDR2 SMNVEV (reference sequence). This chain's CDR3 is CASSGTGGQPQHF. CDR3 nucleotides: TGTGCCAGCAGCGGGACAGGGGGACAGCCCCAGCATTTT.

This clonotype occurred a few times. The chain has TRBV12-3 or TRBV12-4 and TRBJ2-5; 7 nucleotides match TRBD2. This CDR3 has 14 amino acids. V dropped 4 bases and J dropped 2; count of bases not matched to a gene: 4. The CDR3 region is CASSSLALQETQYF. The CDR3 nucleotides read TGTGCCAGCAGTTCACTAGCGTTACAAGAGACCCAGTACTTC.

This clonotype occurred a few times. V and J are TRBV29-1 and TRBJ1-1; D gene ambiguous. V was trimmed by 4 bases and J by 4 bases, leaving 13 bases between them. Germline values: CDR1 SQVTM, CDR2 ANQGSEA. This CDR3 is 13 amino acids long. CDR3 region: CSVGGYDGTEAFF. CDR3 DNA: TGCAGCGTTGGGGGTTATGATGGCACTGAAGCTTTCTTT.

This chain links TRBV12-5 with TRBJ2-1, with TRBD2 identical over 14 bases. V lost 2 bases and J lost 5; bases outside the gene matches: 11. CDR1 LGHNT and CDR2 FRNRAP come from the germline V gene. There are 19 residues in the CDR3. The CDR3 nucleotides are TGTGCTAGTGGTTTGTACCGGGGACTAGCGGGAGAACTCGACAATGAGCAGTTCTTC. Translated: CASGLYRGLAGELDNEQFF.

This clonotype was observed many times. V gene TRBV6-7 combines with J gene TRBJ1-3; the D is unclear. TRBV6-7 is marked as an open reading frame, function uncertain. This CDR3 is 16 amino acids long. Trimming stripped 7 bases from V and 0 bases from J, with 16 bases between. The CDR3 sequence: CASTSRAFDSGNTIYF. CDR3 in DNA: TGTGCCAGCACCTCTAGAGCTTTCGACTCTGGAAACACCATATATTTT.

This clonotype was detected ten times or more. The gene calls are TRBV21-1 and TRBJ2-7. TRBV21-1 is a listed pseudogene. The CDR3 runs to 10 residues. The CDR3 sequence is CANKKHEQYF. The CDR3 bases are TGTGCCAACAAGAAACACGAGCAGTACTTC.

This clonotype came up many times. The chain couples TRBV7-8 to TRBJ2-3, with D perhaps TRBD2 (5 bases). The V end was cut by 6 bases, the J end by 3 bases, with 13 bases between. CDR1 is SGHVS and CDR2 is FQNEAQ in the germline V gene. This CDR3 is built from 14 residues. CDR3: CASSRRGKTDTQYF. CDR3 coding DNA: TGTGCCAGCAGTCGAAGAGGGAAGACAGATACGCAGTATTTT.

In its sample, this clonotype was seen a few times. The chain recombines TRBV28 with TRBJ2-7, with no clear D. CDR1 MDHEN and CDR2 SYDVKM come from the germline V gene. Trimming removed 5 bases at V and 3 bases at J, with 2 bases between. The CDR3 loop spans 10 amino acids. CDR3: CASSHYEQYF. Here the CDR3 DNA reads TGTGCCAGCAGTCACTACGAGCAGTACTTC.

The chain uses TRBV9 and TRBJ2-1; D might be TRBD2 (5 bases). Germline loops: CDR1 SGDLS, CDR2 YYNGEE. V shed 1 base and J shed 9 bases, with 20 bases lying between them. This CDR3 spans 16 amino acids. CDR3 DNA sequence: TGTGCCAGCAGCGTATTGGCGGGCCCCCGGTTTGGTGAGCAGTTCTTC. Translation: CASSVLAGPRFGEQFF.

This clonotype was picked up many times. The chain couples TRBV5-1 to TRBJ2-5; D not certain. The CDR3 spans 12 residues. The V gene lost 0 bases and the J gene lost 2 bases, with 2 bases spanning the gap. The germline gives CDR1 SGHRS, CDR2 YFSETQ. The CDR3 nucleotides read TGCGCCAGCAGCTTGGAGCAAGAGACCCAGTACTTC. Residues: CASSLEQETQYF.